This T cell receptor (beta chain) is from a study of blood T cell repertoires in COVID-19. Study overall: Acute-phase and convalescent COVID-19 samples originated in the United States, Italy and Spain. PBMCs, B-cell-depleted T cells, or T cells provided the cDNA or gDNA that made up the material.

The repertoire was sequenced with immunoSEQ multiplex PCR; TCRdb's copy has only in-frame clones and lacks some. The table shows some 400,000 clones, with roughly 89% occurring only once. V dropped 6 bases and J dropped 5; count of bases not matched to a gene: 2. This CDR3 has 12 residues. CDR1 is SQVTM and CDR2 is ANQGSEA in the germline V gene. Recovered status in Cohort 3 required two negative PCRs, clearance, or symptom resolution. The source of this sequence is a woman aged 25-40 years who had recovered from COVID-19. Material for sequencing was PBMCs or T cells enriched from blood (not recorded which). The chain carries TRBV29-1 and TRBJ2-1, with TRBD1 identical over 9 bases. The CDR3 nucleotides read TGCAGCGTGGACAGGGGAGACAATGAGCAGTTCTTC. It yields the protein CSVDRGDNEQFF.